The entry below describes one T cell receptor beta chain. Clones were read by immunoSEQ multiplex PCR, and TCRdb kept only the in-frame ones, dropping some. The repertoire has under 200,000 clones, 96% of them found once; the top ten carry just over 1%. The data are from a study of control samples from healthy donors and cancer patients. Germline CDR1 reads SGHAT; CDR2 reads FQNNGV. The J segment lost 4 bases and the V segment lost 1 base, leaving 1 base of the junction unmatched. This CDR3 contains 16 residues. V usage is TRBV11-2 and J usage is TRBJ2-3, with 14 bases that match TRBD2. This receptor was taken from a woman younger than 45 in good health. Specimen: blood. CDR3 sequence: CASSLGGLAGADTQYF. The CDR3 DNA reads TGTGCCAGCAGCTTAGGGGGACTAGCGGGAGCAGATACGCAGTATTTT.